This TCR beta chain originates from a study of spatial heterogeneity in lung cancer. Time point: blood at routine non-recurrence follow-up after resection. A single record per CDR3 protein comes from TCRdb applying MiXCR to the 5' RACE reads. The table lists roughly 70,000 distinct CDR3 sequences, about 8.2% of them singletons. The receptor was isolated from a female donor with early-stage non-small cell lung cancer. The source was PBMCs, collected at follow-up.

In DNA, the CDR3 is TGTGCCAGCAGCTTAGATCTGTGGGGGCCCGGTGGCTACACCTTC. Protein product: CASSLDLWGPGGYTF. The V gene is TRBV11-2, the J gene TRBJ1-2, with D possibly TRBD1 on 6 matching bases. V shed 0 bases and J shed 7 bases, with 15 bases lying between them. Germline V gene data show CDR1 as SGHAT and CDR2 as FQNNGV. This CDR3 spans 15 amino acids.